Described below is a single T cell receptor beta chain sequence and its context. What it binds is unknown. This sample stems from a study of T cell repertoires in cytomegalovirus infection. About the study: Recently identified HLA-C-restricted and well-studied HLA-B-restricted CMV epitopes were used. A matching HLA type, together with CMV infection, was signaled by public TCR beta signatures.

Germline CDR1 is DFQATT and CDR2 is SNEGSKA (reference sequence). This CDR3 is 16 amino acids long. The V segment lost 0 bases and the J segment 7 bases; nucleotides outside the gene matches: 12. TCRdb passed the reads through MiXCR, listing each CDR3 protein once. This repertoire shows about 770,000 distinct CDR3 sequences, about 29% found once; its top ten account for around 12%. This sequence was found in a human donor in good health (CMV status not recorded). Some clones in this sample may be carry-over from other donors' samples. The chain carries TRBV20-1 and TRBJ1-5, with 7 bases fitting TRBD1. Here the sequenced sample was cultured CD8+ T cells from PBMCs, taken from culture after CMV antigen stimulation. This CDR3 reads CSARDLGPDRIQPQHF. The CDR3 DNA reads TGCAGTGCTAGAGATCTAGGGCCGGACAGGATCCAGCCCCAGCATTTT.